This TCR beta chain was observed in a study of shared clonotypes between healthy human individuals. General study findings and limits: The researchers took only blood, and tissue repertoires probably look different. How much donors shared clonotypes was expected to be affected by sequencing depth.

About this clone itself: Its specificity is not known.

Donors had no recently reported acute infections or vaccinations and were HIV-negative. Every one of the donors was a Caucasian adult that lived in Nashville, Tennessee. The data were produced by immunoSEQ multiplex PCR, yet TCRdb's version contains in-frame clones alone and is incomplete. Of over 400,000 clones listed, 78% are singletons. Germline V gives CDR1 SGHAT, CDR2 FQNNGV. V lost 0 bases, J lost 7 bases, and 7 bases lay in between. The CDR3 runs 13 residues. The sequencing sample was made of PBMCs. J is TRBJ2-1 and V is TRBV11-2; D gene ambiguous. This TCR came from a woman between 40 and 55 years old in good health. Some clones in this sample may be carry-over from other donors' samples. CDR3 coding DNA: TGTGCCAGCAGCTTAGATGCAGTGAATGAGCAGTTCTTC. As protein: CASSLDAVNEQFF.